Included here is one T cell receptor (beta chain) sequence, with context. Its antigen is unknown. 60 Vbeta and 13 Jbeta primers were used in PCR. Clones were sequenced by immunoSEQ multiplex PCR, and TCRdb holds only the in-frame ones, with some missing. The sample yields about 130,000 clones, approximately 74% seen once. These data belong to a study of cytomegalovirus exposure and HLA in healthy donors. Study background: Membership in the Caucasian-associated ancestry cluster was found for around four fifths of 350 to 450 genotyped donors. Study-wide points: Across HLA loci, a later analysis found differing TCR association rates, with DRB1 most and HLA-C fewest. According to an earlier analysis, most TCR beta V segments yielded productive rearrangements about 87% or about 30% of the time.

Despite likely unrecorded immune exposures, the donors were nominally healthy at the time of sampling. The trim removed 2 bases at V and 3 bases at J, leaving 4 bases unmatched. Germline V gives CDR1 MGHRA, CDR2 YSYEKL. The CDR3 is 16 residues long. This chain connects TRBV4-1 to TRBJ1-4; TRBD1 agrees at 9 bases. The sequencing sample was made of PBMCs. This TCR came from a male donor in good health and CMV-seronegative. Here the CDR3 DNA reads TGCGCCAGCAGCCAAACCGGGACAGGGTCTAATGAAAAACTGTTTTTT. This codes for CASSQTGTGSNEKLFF.